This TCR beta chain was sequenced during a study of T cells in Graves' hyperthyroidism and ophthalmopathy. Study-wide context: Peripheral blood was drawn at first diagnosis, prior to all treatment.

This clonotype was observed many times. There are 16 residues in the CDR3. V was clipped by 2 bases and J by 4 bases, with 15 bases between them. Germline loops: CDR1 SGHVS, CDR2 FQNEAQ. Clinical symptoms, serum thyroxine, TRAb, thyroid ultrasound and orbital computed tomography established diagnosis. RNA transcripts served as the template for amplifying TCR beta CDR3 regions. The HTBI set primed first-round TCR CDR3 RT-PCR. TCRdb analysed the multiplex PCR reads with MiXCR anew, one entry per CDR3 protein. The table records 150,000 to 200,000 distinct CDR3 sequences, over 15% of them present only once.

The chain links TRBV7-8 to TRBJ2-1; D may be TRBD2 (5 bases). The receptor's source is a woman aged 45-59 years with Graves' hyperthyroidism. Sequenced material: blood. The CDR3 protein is CASSLRMLAEYNEQFF. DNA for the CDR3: TGTGCCAGCAGCTTACGTATGCTAGCAGAGTACAATGAGCAGTTCTTC.